Each of the 26 T cell receptor beta chains below was sequenced from the same sample in a study of T cell repertoires in aging, cancer and after chemotherapy. TRB rearrangements spanning V, D and J were amplified using mixed TRB-A/B primers. TCRdb re-derived calls from the multiplex PCR reads in MiXCR, one entry per CDR3 protein. The sample holds 6,000 to 8,500 distinct CDR3 sequences, approximately 30% seen once. Peripheral blood genomic DNA, not sorted cells or RNA, was the template. The source material was blood. The receptors here all came from a human donor with a blood cancer.

The chain combines TRBV11-3 with TRBJ2-7, with TRBD1 matching over 9 bases. The V and J ends lost 5 bases and 2 bases, in that order; junction bases with no gene match: 7. Germline values: CDR1 SGHNT, CDR2 YENEEA. The CDR3 runs to 15 residues. The CDR3 sequence is CASSPQRTGAYEQYF. As DNA, the CDR3 is TGTGCCAGCAGCCCACAGAGGACAGGGGCCTACGAGCAGTACTTC.

The chain couples TRBV27 to TRBJ1-3; no clear D. CDR3 size: 16 residues. Germline V CDR1 and CDR2: MNHEY, SMNVEV (reference sequence). V dropped 6 bases and J dropped 4 bases, with 19 bases sitting between them. The CDR3 reads CASRRGGQSQGNTIYF. The DNA for the CDR3 is TGTGCCAGCAGACGTGGTGGTCAGTCCCAGGGAAACACCATATATTTT.

This clonotype is labeled as medium-sized. The chain has TRBV19 and TRBJ2-1; TRBD1 might be the D (5 bases). This CDR3 contains 14 residues. V was shortened by 5 bases and J by 6 bases, with 14 bases between the two germline ends. CDR1 is LNHDA, CDR2 SQIVND, per germline (reference sequence). The CDR3 loop reads CASSFSRAANEQFF. The CDR3 coding sequence is TGTGCCAGTAGTTTCTCCAGGGCGGCCAATGAGCAGTTCTTC. Looking up the rest from reference TRBV19 and TRBJ2-1 gives the full variable domain: DGGITQSPKYLFRKEGQNVTLSCEQNLNHDAMYWYRQDPGQGLRLIYYSQIVNDFQKGDIAEGYSVSREKKESFPLTVTSAQKNPTAFYLCASSFSRAANEQFFGPGTRLTVL.

The chain links TRBV6-2 or TRBV6-3 to TRBJ1-5; D gene ambiguous. With 7 bases removed from V and 0 bases from J, the gap between germline ends came to 10 bases. The CDR3 contains 14 residues. Germline loops: CDR1 MNHEY, CDR2 SVGEGT. The CDR3 here is CASTGVYSNQPQHF. CDR3 nucleotide sequence: TGTGCCAGCACTGGGGTCTATAGCAATCAGCCCCAGCATTTT.

A few counts support this clonotype. This sequence joins TRBV7-9 and TRBJ2-2; no reliable D call. The V and J ends lost 5 bases and 6 bases respectively, with 7 bases between them. The length of the CDR3 is 12 residues. In germline, CDR1 is SEHNR, CDR2 FQNEAQ (reference sequence). The CDR3 bases are TGTGCCAGCAGCCCTGGGCCCGGGGAGCTGTTTTTT. This sequence encodes CASSPGPGELFF. The whole variable domain, filled in from reference TRBV7-9 and TRBJ2-2, reads DTGVSQNPRHKITKRGQNVTFRCDPISEHNRLYWYRQTLGQGPEFLTYFQNEAQLEKSRLLSDRFSAERPKGSFSTLEIQRTEQGDSAMYLCASSPGPGELFFGEGSRLTVL.

This clonotype rates as medium-sized. This chain connects TRBV6-4 to TRBJ2-3; D is possibly TRBD1 or TRBD2 (6 bases each). Germline CDR1 and CDR2: MRHNA and SNTAGT. Trimming cost V 5 bases and J 5 bases, with 11 bases left between them. CDR3 length: 13 amino acids. Here the CDR3 reads CASSSGAGDTQYF. The CDR3 DNA reads TGTGCCAGCAGTTCGGGGGCAGGAGATACGCAGTATTTT.

This clonotype is medium-sized by share. The chain combines TRBV11-1 with TRBJ2-7; 10 nucleotides agree with TRBD1. This CDR3 region has 15 residues. Germline V gives CDR1 SGHAT, CDR2 FQDESV (reference sequence). Trimming at V came to 5 bases and at J to 1 base, leaving 5 bases not matched to a gene. The CDR3 spells CASSPKGQGSYEQYF. DNA of the CDR3: TGTGCCAGCAGCCCTAAGGGACAGGGGTCCTACGAGCAGTACTTC.

This sequence joins TRBV12-3 or TRBV12-4 and TRBJ1-2, with unresolved D. Trimming cost V 5 bases and J 3 bases, with 16 bases left between them. The CDR3 is 15 residues long. CDR3 residues: CASSPRARSYYGYTF. For the CDR3, the DNA is TGTGCCAGCAGTCCGCGGGCCAGATCCTACTATGGCTACACCTTC.

This clonotype occurred a few times. The chain carries TRBV6-5 and TRBJ1-2, with unresolved D. This CDR3 is 14 amino acids long. Between the trimmed V and J ends, which lost 6 bases and 2 bases, there was a span of 13 bases. Per the germline V gene, CDR1 is MNHEY and CDR2 is SVGAGI. The chain's CDR3 is CASRPHGNNYGYTF. The CDR3 DNA reads as TGTGCCAGCAGGCCACACGGGAACAACTATGGCTACACCTTC.

Sample share makes this clonotype medium-sized. The chain joins TRBV19 to TRBJ1-1; D is undetermined. The CDR3 is 16 residues long. Per germline, CDR1 LNHDA and CDR2 SQIVND (reference sequence). V lost 5 bases, J lost 1 base, and 17 bases lay in between. The CDR3 reads CASSPWTPLGNTEAFF. The DNA for the CDR3 is TGTGCCAGTAGTCCTTGGACGCCGTTGGGGAACACTGAAGCTTTCTTT.

This clonotype occurred a few times. The gene calls are TRBV7-9 and TRBJ2-5; D may be TRBD1 (6 bases). CDR1 is SEHNR, CDR2 FQNEAQ, per germline (reference sequence). This CDR3 comprises 15 residues. V shed 1 base and J shed 1 base, with 10 bases lying between them. CDR3 protein: CASSLGSGAQETQYF. The CDR3 DNA reads TGTGCCAGCAGCTTAGGCTCAGGGGCCCAAGAGACCCAGTACTTC.

The chain links TRBV6-1 to TRBJ2-3, with 7 nucleotides matching TRBD2. The germline gives CDR1 MNHNS, CDR2 SASEGT. The CDR3 length is 17 residues. Trimming removed 7 bases from V and 5 bases from J; junction bases left unmatched: 18. The CDR3 loop reads CASKPGIMPGGVDTQYF. CDR3 sequence (DNA): TGTGCCAGCAAACCGGGAATAATGCCTGGGGGGGTAGATACGCAGTATTTT.

Turning to this clonotype: A clone one base away is much larger, so this may be a read error. The chain links TRBV29-1 to TRBJ1-2, with a weak D call TRBD1 (5 bases). This CDR3 comprises 13 residues. Germline V gene sequence: CDR1 SQVTM, CDR2 ANQGSEA. V was pared by 7 bases and J by 5 bases, with 17 bases between. CDR3 amino acids: CSGEGGTAYGYTF. The CDR3 bases are TGCAGCGGTGAGGGAGGGACGGCATATGGCTACACCTTC.

By its share, this clonotype is medium-sized (0.01 to 0.1%). The chain has TRBV19 and TRBJ1-2; 7 bases match TRBD1. J was trimmed by 8 bases and V by 1 base; bases with no gene match: 10. Germline values: CDR1 LNHDA, CDR2 SQIVND (reference sequence). There are 15 residues in the CDR3. The CDR3 here is CASSIVGGGATGYTF. The CDR3 bases are TGTGCCAGTAGTATAGTCGGAGGGGGCGCGACCGGCTACACCTTC.

This chain uses TRBV12-3 or TRBV12-4 with TRBJ2-5, with D hard to call. V dropped 5 bases and J dropped 2 bases, with 21 bases sitting between them. The CDR3 loop spans 17 amino acids. CDR3 DNA: TGTGCCAGCAGTCCTTACCACGGAGACTGTATACAAGAGACCCAGTACTTC. Protein sequence: CASSPYHGDCIQETQYF.

On this clonotype: One end of the junction varies from germline; a read error may be responsible. V and J are TRBV13 and TRBJ1-4, with 7 bases identical to TRBD1. CDR1 and CDR2 from the germline V gene are PRHDT and FYEKMQ (reference sequence). This CDR3 has 16 amino acids. For the CDR3, the DNA is TGTGTCAGCAGCGCGACAGGGCTGGGGACTAATGAAAAACTGTTTTTT. This translates into CVSSATGLGTNEKLFF.

To note about this clonotype: A read error may be the cause here, since a much bigger clone is one base away. Here the CDR3 reads CASSIVGQGIETQYF. The CDR3 DNA is TGTGCCAGTAGTATAGTGGGACAGGGGATAGAGACGCAGTATTTT. This chain links TRBV19 with TRBJ2-3; 10 bases line up with TRBD1. The CDR3 runs to 15 residues. Germline V gene data show CDR1 as LNHDA and CDR2 as SQIVND (reference sequence). The ends lost 1 base at V and 9 bases at J; junction bases unmatched: 7.

This clonotype has more than one count but fewer than ten. The chain recombines TRBV5-1 with TRBJ1-6, with TRBD1 matching over 8 bases. This CDR3 is built from 15 residues. Trimming at V came to 3 bases and at J to 10 bases, leaving 9 bases not matched to a gene. Germline V lookup: CDR1 SGHRS, CDR2 YFSETQ. DNA for the CDR3: TGCGCCAGCAGCTCGCGGACAGGGCAGGGATCACCCCTCCACTTT. Encoded protein: CASSSRTGQGSPLHF.

With regard to this clonotype: A read error may explain this, as a much larger clone is one base away. The chain combines TRBV19 with TRBJ2-1; D may be TRBD1 (6 bases). The CDR3 has 15 residues. Germline CDR1 reads LNHDA; CDR2 reads SQIVND (reference sequence). The DNA of the CDR3 is TGTGCCAGTAGTGGGGGACATCGAACTTACAATGAGCATTTCTTC. This codes for CASSGGHRTYNEHFF.

The V gene is TRBV30, the J gene TRBJ1-5; D may be TRBD1 (6 bases). The germline V and J ends were trimmed by 1 base and 3 bases, with 10 bases remaining between them. The CDR3 has 14 amino acids. Looked up from germline, CDR1 is GTSNPN and CDR2 is SVGIG (reference sequence). CDR3 loop: CAWSADRNNQPQHF. DNA for the CDR3: TGTGCCTGGAGTGCAGACAGGAACAATCAGCCCCAGCATTTT.

This clonotype was counted between two and nine times. The gene calls are TRBV6-5 and TRBJ2-7, with D perhaps assigned TRBD1 or TRBD2 (5 bases each). CDR3 length: 15 residues. Germline V gives CDR1 MNHEY, CDR2 SVGAGI. The V end lost 1 base, the J end lost 2 bases, and 12 bases lay between the germline ends. This CDR3 is CASSYFGTNPYEQYF. DNA of the CDR3: TGTGCCAGCAGTTACTTCGGGACGAATCCCTACGAGCAGTACTTC.

The rearrangement links TRBV6-5 to TRBJ2-7; 9 nucleotides match TRBD1. Trimming cost V 0 bases and J 2 bases; bases outside gene matches: 5. This CDR3 has 16 amino acids. Germline V gene lookup returns CDR1 MNHEY and CDR2 SVGAGI. CDR3 DNA sequence: TGTGCCAGCAGTTACTCGTTAACAGGGGGCACCTACGAGCAGTACTTC. Its translation is CASSYSLTGGTYEQYF.

This clonotype is labeled as medium-sized. This chain links TRBV27 with TRBJ2-3; D possibly corresponds to TRBD1 (6 bases). Trimming removed 5 bases at V and 8 bases at J, with 17 bases between. Per the germline V gene, CDR1 is MNHEY and CDR2 is SMNVEV (reference sequence). The CDR3 extends over 14 amino acids. The CDR3 loop is CASSPAGVGGTQYF. In nucleotides, the CDR3 is TGTGCCAGCAGTCCCGCCGGGGTAGGGGGTACGCAGTATTTT.

This clonotype was detected only a few times. The chain carries TRBV29-1 and TRBJ1-5; D is possibly TRBD1 (5 bases). The CDR3 runs 14 residues. The V gene's germline CDR1 is SQVTM and CDR2 ANQGSEA. Trimming took 5 bases from V and 0 from J, leaving 11 bases between them. CDR3 protein: CSVSEGFSNQPQHF. CDR3 coding DNA: TGCAGCGTTAGTGAGGGGTTTAGCAATCAGCCCCAGCATTTT.

The genes are TRBV12-3 or TRBV12-4 and TRBJ2-2; TRBD1 is a possible D gene (5 bases). V lost 6 bases to trimming and J lost 2 bases, with 13 bases between them. This CDR3 has 15 residues. CDR3 nucleotides: TGTGCCAGCAGGGGGTGGGGCCCAAACACCGGGGAGCTGTTTTTT. Amino acids: CASRGWGPNTGELFF.

By sample fraction, this clonotype is medium-sized. CDR3 sequence reads: CAWNAGFSTDTQYF. For the CDR3, the DNA is TGTGCCTGGAATGCCGGGTTTAGCACAGATACGCAGTATTTT. This sequence joins TRBV30 and TRBJ2-3; no definite D call. V was shortened by 4 bases and J by 0 bases, with 11 bases between the two germline ends. In germline, CDR1 is GTSNPN, CDR2 SVGIG (reference sequence). The CDR3 runs to 14 residues.